These 29 T cell receptor beta chains share one sample of origin, sequenced in a study of human thymus T cells. The data were produced by immunoSEQ multiplex PCR, yet TCRdb's version contains in-frame clones alone and is incomplete. The sample carries about 44,000 clones, approximately 95% recorded once. Material for sequencing was blood. The source of these receptors is a boy younger than two with a congenital heart defect but otherwise immunologically healthy.

The chain employs TRBV6-5 and TRBJ2-2; no definite D call. The V and J ends lost 2 bases and 1 base respectively, with 8 bases between them. Germline V CDR1 and CDR2: MNHEY, SVGAGI. This CDR3 spans 15 amino acids. DNA of the CDR3: TGTGCCAGCAGTTACCGGACGGTGAACACCGGGGAGCTGTTTTTT. Translated, it gives CASSYRTVNTGELFF.

This chain links TRBV6-6 with TRBJ2-2; D not resolved. Trimming took off 7 bases at V and 7 bases at J, with 10 bases between the two ends. This CDR3 is built from 12 residues. Germline V gives CDR1 MNHNY, CDR2 SVGAGI (reference sequence). CDR3 nucleotides: TGTGCCAGCACCCAGGCAGGCGGGGAGCTGTTTTTT. It codes for CASTQAGGELFF.

The chain recombines TRBV4-3 with TRBJ2-7, with D perhaps matching TRBD1 (6 bases). The V end lost 0 bases, the J end lost 1 base, and 7 bases lay between the germline ends. From germline, CDR1 is LGHNA and CDR2 YSLEER. The CDR3 is made up of 14 amino acids. This CDR3 is CASSQDQGSYEQYF. CDR3 bases: TGCGCCAGCAGCCAAGATCAGGGGTCCTACGAGCAGTACTTC.

V and J are TRBV5-1 and TRBJ2-3, with no clear D. The V end lost 1 base, the J end lost 2 bases, and 11 bases lay between the germline ends. Germline CDR1 SGHRS, CDR2 YFSETQ. The CDR3 is made up of 15 amino acids. CDR3 residues: CASSLSLTTTDTQYF. As DNA, the CDR3 is TGCGCCAGCAGCTTGTCCCTGACAACCACAGATACGCAGTATTTT.

V is TRBV2 and J is TRBJ1-5, with 7 bases that match TRBD1. J gave up 2 bases and V 4 bases, and 5 bases lay outside the gene matches. CDR1 and CDR2 (germline): SNHLY, FYNNEI. The CDR3 spans 15 residues. The DNA for the CDR3 is TGTGCCAGCAGTGGGACAGGCGGGGGCAATCAGCCCCAGCATTTT. Residues: CASSGTGGGNQPQHF.

This CDR3 reads CASSARLGGYTF. In DNA form, the CDR3 reads TGTGCCAGTAGTGCCAGGCTCGGTGGCTACACCTTC. V and J are TRBV19 and TRBJ1-2; D unclear. The V end lost 5 bases, the J end lost 7 bases, and 11 bases lay between the germline ends. The germline gives CDR1 LNHDA, CDR2 SQIVND (reference sequence). This CDR3 spans 12 amino acids.

V usage is TRBV5-1 and J usage is TRBJ2-3; no firm D call. The CDR3 sequence is 12 residues long. The germline V gene encodes CDR1 SGHRS and CDR2 YFSETQ. Trimming took 4 bases from V and 3 from J, leaving 6 bases between them. The chain's CDR3 is CASSPRTDTQYF. In DNA form, the CDR3 reads TGCGCCAGCAGCCCCCGGACAGATACGCAGTATTTT.

The chain employs TRBV10-3 and TRBJ2-1; unclear D gene. The germline gives CDR1 ENHRY, CDR2 SYGVKD. This CDR3 is built from 17 residues. V was clipped by 2 bases and J by 1 base, with 15 bases between them. CDR3 nucleotide sequence: TGTGCCATCAGTGAGGGCCCCGACCACTATTCCTACAATGAGCAGTTCTTC. As protein: CAISEGPDHYSYNEQFF.

The rearrangement joins TRBV30 to TRBJ1-2, with D possibly being TRBD1 (5 bases). Germline CDR1 is GTSNPN and CDR2 is SVGIG (reference sequence). V shed 5 bases and J shed 4 bases, with 11 bases lying between them. The CDR3 has 12 residues. In DNA, the CDR3 is TGTGCCTGGGGCAGGGAGAGCTATGGCTACACCTTC. Its translation is CAWGRESYGYTF.

The chain combines TRBV19 with TRBJ2-7; tentative D call: TRBD2 (5 bases). The germline V gene has CDR1 LNHDA and CDR2 SQIVND (reference sequence). This CDR3 is built from 12 residues. Trimming removed 5 bases from V and 5 bases from J, with 10 bases in between. The CDR3 region has the DNA TGTGCCAGTAGTGCACGGCGGGACGAGCAGTACTTC. It specifies CASSARRDEQYF. The variable domain in full, with the rest retrieved from reference TRBV19 and TRBJ2-7, is DGGITQSPKYLFRKEGQNVTLSCEQNLNHDAMYWYRQDPGQGLRLIYYSQIVNDFQKGDIAEGYSVSREKKESFPLTVTSAQKNPTAFYLCASSARRDEQYFGPGTRLTVT.

The chain combines TRBV6-5 with TRBJ2-7; TRBD1 aligns across 9 bases. Per germline, CDR1 MNHEY and CDR2 SVGAGI. The J segment lost 0 bases and the V segment lost 5 bases, leaving 2 bases of the junction unmatched. The CDR3 covers 14 residues. CDR3 loop: CASSPGQGSYEQYF. CDR3 coding DNA: TGTGCCAGCAGTCCGGGACAGGGCTCCTACGAGCAGTACTTC.

This clone was counted only a few times. This chain uses TRBV23-1 with TRBJ1-5; D remains unclear. TRBV23-1 belongs to the ORF category, with a function that is uncertain. CDR3 length: 15 amino acids. The V end was cut by 5 bases, the J end by 2 bases, with 13 bases between. This chain's CDR3 is CASSGNRKRNQPQHF. The CDR3 bases are TGCGCCAGCAGTGGAAACAGAAAACGCAATCAGCCCCAGCATTTT.

The chain couples TRBV6-6 to TRBJ2-7, with TRBD2 as a possible D gene (7 bases). Between the trimmed V and J ends, which lost 0 bases and 5 bases, there was a span of 11 bases. The germline V gene has CDR1 MNHNY and CDR2 SVGAGI (reference sequence). This CDR3 contains 14 residues. The CDR3 DNA is TGTGCCAGCAGTTACTCGGGGGGGCCGGACGAGCAGTACTTC. The encoded protein is CASSYSGGPDEQYF.

The V call is TRBV11-3, the J call TRBJ2-5; no clear D. This CDR3 region has 14 residues. Trimming left V 2 bases short and J 0 bases short, with 7 bases between. Germline CDR1 reads SGHNT; CDR2 reads YENEEA. The CDR3 spells CASSLLADQETQYF. CDR3 sequence (DNA): TGTGCCAGCAGCTTATTAGCCGACCAAGAGACCCAGTACTTC.

J is TRBJ1-1 and V is TRBV29-1, with TRBD1 identical over 8 bases. The CDR3 is 13 amino acids. Looked up from germline, CDR1 is SQVTM and CDR2 is ANQGSEA. The ends lost 7 bases at V and 4 bases at J; junction bases unmatched: 8. The CDR3 DNA follows: TGCAGCGCCACCAGGGGGCGGGGCACTGAAGCTTTCTTT. Translated, it gives CSATRGRGTEAFF.

CDR3 residues: CATRTGMNTEAFF. In nucleotides, the CDR3 is TGTGCCACCAGGACAGGGATGAACACTGAAGCTTTCTTT. The V gene is TRBV5-4, the J gene TRBJ1-1, with 8 positions matching TRBD1. The CDR3 length is 13 residues. Trimming cost V 9 bases and J 0 bases; bases outside gene matches: 4. Germline CDR1 reads SGHNT; CDR2 reads YYREEE (reference sequence).

The CDR3 reads CASSHPFAVGDTQYF. CDR3 nucleotides: TGCGCCAGCAGCCATCCATTTGCGGTCGGAGATACGCAGTATTTT. The chain couples TRBV5-1 to TRBJ2-3; D gene uncertain. Germline V gives CDR1 SGHRS, CDR2 YFSETQ. Trimming took 4 bases from V and 5 from J, leaving 17 bases between them. The CDR3 is 15 residues long.

The genes are TRBV7-9 and TRBJ2-7; D is unresolved. Germline V gene data show CDR1 as SEHNR and CDR2 as FQNEAQ (reference sequence). V was trimmed by 3 bases and J by 5 bases, leaving 14 bases between them. This CDR3 has 14 residues. CDR3 coding DNA: TGTGCCAGCAGCTTTGGGCCCCAACTGGACGAGCAGTACTTC. This gives the protein CASSFGPQLDEQYF.

The V and J genes are TRBV19 and TRBJ2-4; TRBD1 is a possible D gene (5 bases). CDR3 length: 14 amino acids. V lost 4 bases and J 0 bases, leaving 7 bases between the germline ends. From germline, CDR1 is LNHDA and CDR2 SQIVND (reference sequence). The CDR3 is CASSTTGAKNIQYF. The CDR3 region has the DNA TGTGCCAGTAGTACTACAGGAGCCAAAAACATTCAGTACTTC.

The chain has TRBV7-3 and TRBJ2-5, with TRBD2 matching over 11 bases. V dropped 4 bases and J dropped 0; count of bases not matched to a gene: 1. This CDR3 has 15 amino acids. CDR1 SGHTA and CDR2 FQGTGA come from the germline V gene. The CDR3 here is CASSSSGGYQETQYF. CDR3 nucleotides: TGTGCCAGCAGCTCTAGCGGGGGGTACCAAGAGACCCAGTACTTC.

DNA of the CDR3: TGTGCCAGCAGCTTGGCGACTAGCGGGCGGGAAGAGACCCAGTACTTC. Translation gives CASSLATSGREETQYF. The V call is TRBV5-6, the J call TRBJ2-5; 10 bases line up with TRBD2. The V segment lost 0 bases and the J segment 3 bases; nucleotides outside the gene matches: 5. Germline CDR1 and CDR2: SGHDT and YYEEEE. CDR3 length: 16 amino acids.

The chain joins TRBV7-2 to TRBJ2-3, with unresolved D. The CDR3 runs to 13 residues. V lost 0 bases and J 4 bases, leaving 5 bases between the germline ends. Germline V gene data show CDR1 as SGHTA and CDR2 as FQGNSA. The CDR3 is CASSLALADTQYF. DNA for the CDR3: TGTGCCAGCAGCTTAGCGCTAGCAGATACGCAGTATTTT.

With respect to this clone: The same CDR3 arises from other DNA sequences in this sample as well. This rearrangement joins TRBV28 to TRBJ2-7, with unresolved D. The V gene lost 3 bases and the J gene lost 3 bases, with 3 bases spanning the gap. The CDR3 runs 11 residues. Germline V CDR1 and CDR2: MDHEN, SYDVKM. The CDR3 is CASSLGYEQYF. The CDR3 DNA sequence: TGTGCCAGCAGTTTGGGCTACGAGCAGTACTTC.

The chain has TRBV7-2 and TRBJ1-2, with TRBD1 as a possible D gene (5 bases). This CDR3 comprises 18 residues. V was cut by 5 bases and J by 0 bases, with 22 bases left in between. Germline V gives CDR1 SGHTA, CDR2 FQGNSA. In DNA, the CDR3 is TGTGCCAGCAGCCCCCTGGATGGGGGGTCCTGGGCTAACTATGGCTACACCTTC. This gives the protein CASSPLDGGSWANYGYTF.

The chain has TRBV6-1 and TRBJ2-7; weak D call: TRBD2 (6 bases). V lost 5 bases, J lost 6 bases, and 8 bases lay in between. The germline gives CDR1 MNHNS, CDR2 SASEGT. The CDR3 runs to 11 residues. The CDR3 region is CASSRRGEQYF. The CDR3 nucleotides are TGTGCCAGCAGTAGGAGGGGCGAGCAGTACTTC.

A few counts support this clone. This same CDR3 is encoded by further DNA sequences in the sample. The rearrangement links TRBV30 to TRBJ1-1; D is unclear. The CDR3 extends over 13 amino acids. Trimming pared 0 bases from V and 1 base from J, leaving 6 bases between. Germline CDR1 and CDR2: GTSNPN and SVGIG (reference sequence). Here the CDR3 reads CAWSVGGNTEAFF. The CDR3 DNA follows: TGTGCCTGGAGTGTAGGAGGGAACACTGAAGCTTTCTTT.

This chain links TRBV11-3 with TRBJ2-3; 11 nucleotides match TRBD2. V lost 7 bases to trimming and J lost 1 base; unmatched junction nucleotides: 7. The germline V gene encodes CDR1 SGHNT and CDR2 YENEEA. The CDR3 is 16 residues long. DNA of the CDR3: TGTGCCAGCAAATATGCGGGACTAGCGGGCACAGATACGCAGTATTTT. Protein sequence: CASKYAGLAGTDTQYF.

The genes are TRBV7-9 and TRBJ2-7; D is unresolved. In germline, CDR1 is SEHNR, CDR2 FQNEAQ (reference sequence). The CDR3 loop spans 13 amino acids. Deletions cut 5 bases from V and 10 bases from J, with 18 bases between. CDR3 sequence: CASSLRWQSPQYF. CDR3 bases: TGTGCCAGCAGCCTCCGATGGCAGAGCCCACAGTACTTC. Variable domain in full (rest from reference TRBV7-9 and TRBJ2-7): DTGVSQNPRHKITKRGQNVTFRCDPISEHNRLYWYRQTLGQGPEFLTYFQNEAQLEKSRLLSDRFSAERPKGSFSTLEIQRTEQGDSAMYLCASSLRWQSPQYFGPGTRLTVT.

The genes are TRBV7-3 and TRBJ2-7; 11 bases fit TRBD2. Germline V CDR1 and CDR2: SGHTA, FQGTGA. The CDR3 is 15 amino acids. Trimming took 3 bases from V and 3 from J; bases not matched to a gene: 4. The CDR3 spells CASSFSGGAFYEQYF. The CDR3 nucleotides read TGTGCCAGCAGCTTTAGCGGGGGGGCCTTCTACGAGCAGTACTTC.